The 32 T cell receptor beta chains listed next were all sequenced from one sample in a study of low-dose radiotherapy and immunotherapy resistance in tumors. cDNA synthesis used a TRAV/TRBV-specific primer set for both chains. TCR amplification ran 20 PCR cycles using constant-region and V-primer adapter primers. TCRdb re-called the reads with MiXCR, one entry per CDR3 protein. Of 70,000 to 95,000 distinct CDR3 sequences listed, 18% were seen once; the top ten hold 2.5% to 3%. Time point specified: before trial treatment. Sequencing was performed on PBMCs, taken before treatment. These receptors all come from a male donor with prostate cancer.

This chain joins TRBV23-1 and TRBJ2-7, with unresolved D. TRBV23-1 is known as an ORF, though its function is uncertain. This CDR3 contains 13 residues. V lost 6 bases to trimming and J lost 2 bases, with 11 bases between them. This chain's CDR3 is CASSPRPAYEQYF. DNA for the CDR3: TGCGCCAGCAGCCCAAGACCCGCCTACGAGCAGTACTTC.

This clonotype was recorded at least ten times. The CDR3 region has the DNA TGTGCCAGCAGCTCGGAGATCAAGCAGTATTTT. The encoded protein is CASSSEIKQYF. The V call is TRBV4-2, the J call TRBJ2-3; the D is unclear. V gave up 5 bases and J gave up 11 bases, with 11 bases separating them. The CDR3 length is 11 residues. Germline CDR1 LGHNA, CDR2 YNFKEQ.

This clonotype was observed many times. The CDR3 sequence is CASSSPGTYYNEQFF. The DNA for the CDR3 is TGTGCCAGCAGTTCCCCCGGGACATATTACAATGAGCAGTTCTTC. This chain links TRBV12-3 or TRBV12-4 with TRBJ2-1; perhaps TRBD1 as D (6 bases). CDR3 length equals 15 residues. V was cut by 4 bases and J by 4 bases, with 14 bases left in between.

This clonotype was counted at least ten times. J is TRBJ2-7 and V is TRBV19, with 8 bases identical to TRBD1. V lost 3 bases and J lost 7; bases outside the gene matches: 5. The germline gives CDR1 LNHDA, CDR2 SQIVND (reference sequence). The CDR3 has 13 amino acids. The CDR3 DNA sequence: TGTGCCAGTAGTATTCAGGGGGCTGAAGAGCAGTACTTC. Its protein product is CASSIQGAEEQYF.

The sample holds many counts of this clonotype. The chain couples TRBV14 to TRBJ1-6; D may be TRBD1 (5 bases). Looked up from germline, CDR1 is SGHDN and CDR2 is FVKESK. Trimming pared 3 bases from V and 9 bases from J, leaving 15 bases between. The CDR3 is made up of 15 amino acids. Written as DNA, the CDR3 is TGTGCCAGCAGCCAGGGACTAGGGGTGGGTTCACCCCTCCACTTT. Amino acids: CASSQGLGVGSPLHF.

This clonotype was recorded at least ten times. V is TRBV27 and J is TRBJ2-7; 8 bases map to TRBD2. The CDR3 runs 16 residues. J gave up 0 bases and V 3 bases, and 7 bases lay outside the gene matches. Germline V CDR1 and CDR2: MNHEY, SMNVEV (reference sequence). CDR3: CASSFRGGLLSYEQYF. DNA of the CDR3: TGTGCCAGCAGTTTCCGCGGGGGGCTTCTCTCCTACGAGCAGTACTTC.

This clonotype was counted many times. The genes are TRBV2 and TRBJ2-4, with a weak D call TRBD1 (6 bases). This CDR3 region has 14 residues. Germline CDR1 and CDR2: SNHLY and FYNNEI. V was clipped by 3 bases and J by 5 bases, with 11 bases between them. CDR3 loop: CASSEGAGENIQYF. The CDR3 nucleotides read TGTGCCAGCAGTGAGGGGGCAGGGGAAAACATTCAGTACTTC.

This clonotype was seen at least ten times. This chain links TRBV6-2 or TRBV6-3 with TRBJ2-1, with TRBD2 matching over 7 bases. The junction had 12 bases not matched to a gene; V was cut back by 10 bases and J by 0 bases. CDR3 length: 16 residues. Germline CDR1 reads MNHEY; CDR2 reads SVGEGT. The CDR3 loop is CATVGSSGSSYNEQFF. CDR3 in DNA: TGTGCCACCGTGGGGTCTAGCGGAAGCTCCTACAATGAGCAGTTCTTC.

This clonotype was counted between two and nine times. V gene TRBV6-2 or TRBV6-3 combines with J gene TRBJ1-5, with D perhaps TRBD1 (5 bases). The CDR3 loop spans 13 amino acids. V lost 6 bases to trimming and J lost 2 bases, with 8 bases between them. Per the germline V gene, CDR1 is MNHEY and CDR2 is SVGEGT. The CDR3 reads CASRVGGNQPQHF. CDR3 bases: TGTGCCAGCAGGGTAGGGGGCAATCAGCCCCAGCATTTT.

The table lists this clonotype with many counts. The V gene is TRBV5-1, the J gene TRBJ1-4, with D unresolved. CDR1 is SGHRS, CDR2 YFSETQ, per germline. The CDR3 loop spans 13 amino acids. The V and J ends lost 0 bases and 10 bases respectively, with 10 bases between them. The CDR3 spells CASSLAAKRKLFF. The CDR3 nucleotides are TGCGCCAGCAGCTTGGCGGCCAAAAGAAAACTGTTTTTT.

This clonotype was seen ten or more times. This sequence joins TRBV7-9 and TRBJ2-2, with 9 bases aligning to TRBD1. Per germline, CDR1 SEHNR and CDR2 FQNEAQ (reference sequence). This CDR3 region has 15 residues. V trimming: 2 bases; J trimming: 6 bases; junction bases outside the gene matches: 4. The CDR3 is CASSLLQGASGELFF. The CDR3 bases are TGTGCCAGCAGCTTATTACAGGGGGCATCCGGGGAGCTGTTTTTT.

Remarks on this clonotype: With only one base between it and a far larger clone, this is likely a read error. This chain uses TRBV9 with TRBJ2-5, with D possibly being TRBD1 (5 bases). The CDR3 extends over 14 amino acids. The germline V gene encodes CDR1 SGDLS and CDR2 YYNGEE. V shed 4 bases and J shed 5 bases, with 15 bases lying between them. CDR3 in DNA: TGTGCCAGCAGCCCGGGCCAGGGCTTTGAGACCCAGTACTTC. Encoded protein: CASSPGQGFETQYF. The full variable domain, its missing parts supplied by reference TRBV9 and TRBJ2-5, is DSGVTQTPKHLITATGQRVTLRCSPRSGDLSVYWYQQSLDQGLQFLIQYYNGEERAKGNILERFSAQQFPDLHSELNLSSLELGDSALYFCASSPGQGFETQYFGPGTRLLVL.

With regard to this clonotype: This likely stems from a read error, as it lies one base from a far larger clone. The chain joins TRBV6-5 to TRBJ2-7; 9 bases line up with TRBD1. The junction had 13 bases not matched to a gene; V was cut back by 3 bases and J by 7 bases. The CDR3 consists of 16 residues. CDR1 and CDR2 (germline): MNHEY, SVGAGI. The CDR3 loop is CASSYSDRGPYNEQYF. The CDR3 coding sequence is TGTGCCAGCAGTTATTCGGACAGGGGCCCCTACAATGAGCAGTACTTC.

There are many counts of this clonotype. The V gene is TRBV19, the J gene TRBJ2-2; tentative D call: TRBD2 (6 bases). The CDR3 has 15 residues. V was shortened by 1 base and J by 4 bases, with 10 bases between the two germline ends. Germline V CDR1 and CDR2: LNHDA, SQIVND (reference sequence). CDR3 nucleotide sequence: TGTGCCAGTAGTATAGGGGGAGGCGGCACCGGGGAGCTGTTTTTT. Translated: CASSIGGGGTGELFF.

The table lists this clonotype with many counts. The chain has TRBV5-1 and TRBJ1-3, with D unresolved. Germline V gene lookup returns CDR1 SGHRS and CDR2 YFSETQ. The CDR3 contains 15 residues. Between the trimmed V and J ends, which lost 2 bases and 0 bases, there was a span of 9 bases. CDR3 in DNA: TGCGCCAGCAGCTTATCCGGAGACTCTGGAAACACCATATATTTT. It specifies CASSLSGDSGNTIYF.

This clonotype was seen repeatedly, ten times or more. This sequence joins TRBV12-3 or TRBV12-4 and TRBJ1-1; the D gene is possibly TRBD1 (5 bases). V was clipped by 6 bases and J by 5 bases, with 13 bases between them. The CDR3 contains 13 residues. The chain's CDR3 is CASRPSGSTEAFF. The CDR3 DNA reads TGTGCCAGCAGACCCTCAGGGAGTACTGAAGCTTTCTTT.

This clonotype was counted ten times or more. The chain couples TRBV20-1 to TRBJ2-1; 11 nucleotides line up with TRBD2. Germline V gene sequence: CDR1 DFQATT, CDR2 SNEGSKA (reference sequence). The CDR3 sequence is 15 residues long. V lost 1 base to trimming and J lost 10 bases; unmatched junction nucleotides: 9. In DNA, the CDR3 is TGCAGTGCTAGAGCAAGAATAGCGGGGGGGCCGGAGCAGTTCTTC. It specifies CSARARIAGGPEQFF.

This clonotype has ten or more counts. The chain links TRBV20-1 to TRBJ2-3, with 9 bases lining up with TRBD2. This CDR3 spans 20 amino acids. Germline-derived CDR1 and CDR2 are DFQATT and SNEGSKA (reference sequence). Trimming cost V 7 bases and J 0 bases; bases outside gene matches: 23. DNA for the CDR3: TGCAGTGTCTCCACTTTCCCCACAGCGGGGGGTCTTTCTAGCACAGATACGCAGTATTTT. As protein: CSVSTFPTAGGLSSTDTQYF.

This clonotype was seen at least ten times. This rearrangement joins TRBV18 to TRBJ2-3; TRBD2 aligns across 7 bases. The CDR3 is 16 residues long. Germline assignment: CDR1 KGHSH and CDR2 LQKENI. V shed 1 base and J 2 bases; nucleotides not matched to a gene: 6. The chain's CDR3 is CASSPLASGNTDTQYF. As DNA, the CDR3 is TGTGCCAGCTCACCACTGGCTAGCGGAAACACAGATACGCAGTATTTT. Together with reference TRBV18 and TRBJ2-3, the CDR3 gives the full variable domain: NAGVMQNPRHLVRRRGQEARLRCSPMKGHSHVYWYRQLPEEGLKFMVYLQKENIIDESGMPKERFSAEFPKEGPSILRIQQVVRGDSAAYFCASSPLASGNTDTQYFGPGTRLTVL.

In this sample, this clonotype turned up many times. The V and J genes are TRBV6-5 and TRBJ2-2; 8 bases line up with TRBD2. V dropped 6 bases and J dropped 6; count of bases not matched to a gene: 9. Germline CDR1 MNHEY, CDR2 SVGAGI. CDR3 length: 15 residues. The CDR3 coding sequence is TGTGCCAGCAGGGATGACGGGGGGGCAGCCGGGGAGCTGTTTTTT. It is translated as CASRDDGGAAGELFF.

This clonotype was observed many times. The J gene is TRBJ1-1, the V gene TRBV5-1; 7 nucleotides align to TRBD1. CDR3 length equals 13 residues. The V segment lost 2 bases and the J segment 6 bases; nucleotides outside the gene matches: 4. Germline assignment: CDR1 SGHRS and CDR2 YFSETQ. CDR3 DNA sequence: TGCGCCAGCAGCTTAAGACAGGGAGCTGAAGCTTTCTTT. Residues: CASSLRQGAEAFF. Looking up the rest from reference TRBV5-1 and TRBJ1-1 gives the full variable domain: KAGVTQTPRYLIKTRGQQVTLSCSPISGHRSVSWYQQTPGQGLQFLFEYFSETQRNKGNFPGRFSGRQFSNSRSEMNVSTLELGDSALYLCASSLRQGAEAFFGQGTRLTVV.

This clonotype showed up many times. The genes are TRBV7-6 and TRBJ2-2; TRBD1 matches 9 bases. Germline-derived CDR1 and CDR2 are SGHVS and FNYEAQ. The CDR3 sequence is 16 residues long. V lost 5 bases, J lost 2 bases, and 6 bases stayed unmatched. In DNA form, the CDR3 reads TGTGCCAGCAGCCCACTGGACAGGGGAAACACCGGGGAGCTGTTTTTT. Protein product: CASSPLDRGNTGELFF.

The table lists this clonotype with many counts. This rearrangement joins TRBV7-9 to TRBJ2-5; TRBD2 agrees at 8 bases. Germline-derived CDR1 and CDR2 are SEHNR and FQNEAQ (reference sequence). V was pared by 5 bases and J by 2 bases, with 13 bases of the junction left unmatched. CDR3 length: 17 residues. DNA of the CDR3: TGTGCCAGCAGCCCCCCCCGGGGGGGGATGCGACAAGAGACCCAGTACTTC. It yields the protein CASSPPRGGMRQETQYF.

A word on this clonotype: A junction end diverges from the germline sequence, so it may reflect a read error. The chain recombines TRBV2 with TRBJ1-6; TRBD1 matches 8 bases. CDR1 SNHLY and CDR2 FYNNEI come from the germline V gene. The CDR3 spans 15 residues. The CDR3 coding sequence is TGTGCCAGCGATGGACAGGGCTCTTATAATTCATCCCTCCACTTT. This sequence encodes CASDGQGSYNSSLHF.

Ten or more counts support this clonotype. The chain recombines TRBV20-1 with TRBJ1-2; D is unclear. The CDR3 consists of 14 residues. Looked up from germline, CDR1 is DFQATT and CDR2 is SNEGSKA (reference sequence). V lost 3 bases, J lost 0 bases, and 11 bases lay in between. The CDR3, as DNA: TGCAGTGCTAGCCTCGGATCCTCTAACTATGGCTACACCTTC. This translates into CSASLGSSNYGYTF.

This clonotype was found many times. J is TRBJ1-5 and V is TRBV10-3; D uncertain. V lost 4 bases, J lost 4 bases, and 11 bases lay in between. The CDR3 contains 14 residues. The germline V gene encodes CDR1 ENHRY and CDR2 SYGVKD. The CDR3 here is CAISAGPLNQPQHF. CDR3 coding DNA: TGTGCCATCAGTGCCGGGCCCCTTAATCAGCCCCAGCATTTT.

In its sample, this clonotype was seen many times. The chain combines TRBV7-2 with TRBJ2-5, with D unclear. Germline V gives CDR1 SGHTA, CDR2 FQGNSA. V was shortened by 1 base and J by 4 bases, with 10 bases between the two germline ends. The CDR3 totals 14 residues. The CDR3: CASSLGAVLETQYF. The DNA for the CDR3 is TGTGCCAGCAGCTTAGGTGCGGTTCTAGAGACCCAGTACTTC.

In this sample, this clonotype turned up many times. The CDR3 DNA reads TGTGCCAGCAGCTGGGGACTAGCTAATGAGCAGTTCTTC. Its protein product is CASSWGLANEQFF. The V gene is TRBV7-6, the J gene TRBJ2-1, with 9 bases that match TRBD2. From germline, CDR1 is SGHVS and CDR2 FNYEAQ. This CDR3 has 13 residues. J lost 7 bases, V lost 4 bases, and 2 bases had no gene match.

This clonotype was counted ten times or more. CDR3 DNA: TGTGCCAGCGGACGGACAGATACGCAGTATTTT. It codes for CASGRTDTQYF. The chain is built from TRBV2 and TRBJ2-3; no definite D call. The V and J ends lost 8 bases and 3 bases respectively, with 6 bases between them. The germline V gene encodes CDR1 SNHLY and CDR2 FYNNEI. The CDR3 extends over 11 amino acids.

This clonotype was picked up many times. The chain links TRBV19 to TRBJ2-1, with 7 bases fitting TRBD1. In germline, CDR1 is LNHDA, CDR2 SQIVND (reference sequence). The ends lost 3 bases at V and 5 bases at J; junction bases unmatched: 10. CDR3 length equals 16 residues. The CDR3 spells CASSMGYRGMDNEQFF. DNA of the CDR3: TGTGCCAGTAGTATGGGCTACAGGGGCATGGACAATGAGCAGTTCTTC.

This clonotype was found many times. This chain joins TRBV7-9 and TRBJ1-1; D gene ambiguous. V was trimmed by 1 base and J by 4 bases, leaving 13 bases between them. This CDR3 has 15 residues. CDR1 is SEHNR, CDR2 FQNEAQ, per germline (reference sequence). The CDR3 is CASSLDRAAGTEAFF. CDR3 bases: TGTGCCAGCAGCTTAGATCGGGCCGCGGGCACTGAAGCTTTCTTT.

The CDR3 here is CASTRSTGLSGYEQYF. CDR3 coding DNA: TGTGCCAGCACCCGATCGACAGGGTTGAGCGGCTACGAGCAGTACTTC. The chain recombines TRBV6-1 with TRBJ2-7; 7 bases fit TRBD1. V was pared by 7 bases and J by 3 bases, with 15 bases of the junction left unmatched. This CDR3 has 16 residues. Germline V lookup: CDR1 MNHNS, CDR2 SASEGT.